This TCR beta chain was retrieved from a study of cytomegalovirus exposure and HLA in healthy donors. In the case of this clone: Antigen: not known.

Study-level findings and limits: Roughly uniform sequencing depth across donors was assumed, possibly incorrectly.

The CDR3 is 14 amino acids. Germline V lookup: CDR1 SGHRS, CDR2 YFSETQ. Trimming took 6 bases from V and 2 from J; bases not matched to a gene: 6. PCR used 60 Vbeta primers and 13 Jbeta primers. Original data processing: In a later analysis, some 80 million unique TCR beta chains included roughly 11 million shared by two or more donors. The table came from immunoSEQ multiplex PCR; TCRdb's copy has only in-frame clones and leaves some out. Clone size and the V and J calls come from that table; the DNA yielded D and trimming. In all, the sample yields 100,000 to 150,000 clones. The sample taken for sequencing was PBMCs. The source is a man aged 25 to 40 in good health and CMV-seronegative. The chain couples TRBV5-1 to TRBJ2-3; TRBD2 matches 7 bases. The DNA for the CDR3 is TGCGCCAGCACCCTAGCGGCGAACACAGATACGCAGTATTTT. This translates into CASTLAANTDTQYF.